Detailed here is one T cell receptor beta chain. Its antigen is still unknown. No base-level quality is on record; no much larger clone is a single base apart. Including the terminal cysteine and phenylalanine, the CDR3 comprises 14 residues. Left in the record is the CDR3 DNA by itself, 42 bases read in frame from the first base. Trimming leaves V shorter by 4 bases and J shorter by 7 bases, with the junction holding 11 bases beyond the gene matches. Reading the germline V gene (reference sequence) gives CDR1 GTSNPN and CDR2 SVGIG. The source of the sample is a study of CD8 T cells in Susac syndrome (dated by TCRdb to about 2019). Turning to the overall study: Whether CD8+ T cell activation and differentiation in Susac syndrome was antigen driven was tested using repertoire sequencing. On the study overall, not on this receptor specifically: The number of individuals in the TCR sequencing and HLA analysis was acknowledged as relatively small.

Peripheral blood CD8+ and CD4+ T cells from healthy donors, Susac syndrome patients and multiple sclerosis patients were profiled by high-throughput TCR beta sequencing. Healthy donors were age- and sex-matched controls. Bulk CD8+ and CD4+ T cells were purified by magnetic negative isolation, while CD8+ TEMRA cells were enriched using FACS. Blood was drawn into EDTA tubes, processed within 24 hours, and PBMCs were isolated by density gradient centrifugation. PBMCs intended for TCR sequencing were frozen in liquid nitrogen and were later thawed in a 37 degrees C water bath. The sorted or isolated CD4+, CD8+ and CD8+ TEMRA cells reached a purity of at least 90%. RNA was extracted using the RNeasy kit, and roughly 0.5 to 1 microgram was reverse transcribed with random hexamers. The immunoSEQ multiplex PCR assay, which covers 54 Vbeta and 13 Jbeta segments, was used to amplify TCR beta CDR3 regions. To correct PCR amplification bias, a synthetic template baseline was used for both primer optimization and computational correction. For the original study's pipeline: Reads were assigned to V, D and J genes according to IMGT and analyzed in immunoSEQ Analyzer, with only productive sequences retained. Clonality was computed as one minus Shannon entropy normalized by log2 of the number of productive unique sequences. Public and private clones were assessed among the 100 most prevalent clones of each patient and control. A clone was defined as Susac-specific if it was absent from the healthy and MS cohorts, from 1052 published viral clones and from other ImmuneACCESS disease sequences. TCRdb reanalyzed the raw reads on its own, using fastp at Q25 for trimming and MiXCR for clone calling, and kept in-frame beta chains. Rows are combined by CDR3 protein, so each entry shows the most common genes and DNA. The V and J calls shown here were made by TCRdb, not taken from the authors' results. The sample contains 100,000 to 150,000 distinct CDR3 sequences, about 96% of them found a single time. The biggest ten clones account for roughly 0.13% of the sample.

The chain joins TRBV30 to TRBJ1-2; 8 junctional bases match TRBD1. The source material was CD4+ T cells from PBMCs. The TCR originated in a human donor in good health. CDR3 region: CAWKNPGGATGYTF. The sequenced DNA: TGTGCCTGGAAAAACCCAGGGGGCGCGACTGGCTACACCTTC. The CDR3, completed at both ends by the reference TRBV30 and TRBJ1-2 genes, gives the full variable domain SQTIHQWPATLVQPVGSPLSLECTVEGTSNPNLYWYRQAAGRGLQLLFYSVGIGQISSEVPQNLSASRPQDRQFILSSKKLLLSDSGFYLCAWKNPGGATGYTFGSGTRLTVV.